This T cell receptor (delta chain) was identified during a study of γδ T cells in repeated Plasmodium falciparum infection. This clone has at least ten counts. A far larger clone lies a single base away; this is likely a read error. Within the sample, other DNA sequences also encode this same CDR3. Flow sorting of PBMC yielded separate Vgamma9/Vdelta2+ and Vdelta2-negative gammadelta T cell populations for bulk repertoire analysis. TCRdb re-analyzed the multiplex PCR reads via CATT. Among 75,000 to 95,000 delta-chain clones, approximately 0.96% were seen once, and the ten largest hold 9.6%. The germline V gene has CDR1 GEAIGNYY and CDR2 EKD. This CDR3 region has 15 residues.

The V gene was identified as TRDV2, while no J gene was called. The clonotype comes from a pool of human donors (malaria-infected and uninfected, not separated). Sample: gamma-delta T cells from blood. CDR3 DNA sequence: TGTGCCTGTGACACCGTTGCTACCCCTACCGATAAACTCATCTTC. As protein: CACDTVATPTDKLIF.